This TCR beta chain was captured by sequencing in a study of T cells expressing NK-cell markers (dated by TCRdb to 2020 to 2021). In terms of the full investigation: In sorted CD3+CD56+NKG2C+, CD3+CD56+NKG2C- and CD3+CD56-NKG2C+ T-cell subsets from 8 or 9 donors, TCR beta-chain repertoires were profiled. Among the eight sequenced donors, only one was HCMV-seronegative, while the other seven were HCMV-seropositive. All eight donors whose samples were sequenced were randomly selected healthy volunteers, three of them men and five women. The libraries were sequenced on Illumina HiSeq 2000/2500, MiSeq or NextSeq, producing 2 x 150 bp reads. The paper's findings and limits, for the study overall: Those dominant clonotypes were again the most abundant among CD3+CD56-NKG2C+ cells in a handful of donors, at about 25-60.1%. Whether the expanded NKG2C-expressing T cell clones were specific for HCMV antigens was left unclear. For roughly 6 donors, the dominant CD3+CD56+NKG2C+ clonotypes were among the top 10 CD8+ clonotypes and accounted for roughly 1.0-8% of CD8+ T cells.

CDR1 and CDR2, per the germline V gene, are MNHEY and SVGAGI. Reading from cysteine to phenylalanine, the CDR3 counts 12 amino acids. This entry has no DNA. To determine HCMV serostatus, a commercial ELISA kit was used to detect HCMV-specific IgG in serum. Peripheral blood mononuclear cells were isolated from blood by Ficoll density gradient centrifugation. On this clonotype itself: The target of this receptor is not known.

These reads were obtained on an Illumina HiSeq 2000. TCR beta cDNA libraries were prepared using 5'RACE template switching, which introduced a universal primer site and unique molecular identifiers. cDNA synthesis was primed from the TCR beta constant segment, followed by two successive PCR amplification steps. The paper's processing steps were these. MIGEC was used to demultiplex reads and group the reads by UMI, and MiTCR was used to assemble and quantify clonotypes. Only TCR cDNA sequences supported by at least two reads were kept to exclude erroneous sequences. Downstream repertoire analysis used the tcR package, and clonotypes were matched across fractions by CDR3 nucleotide sequence plus V segment. VDJmatch was used to annotate antigen specificity against VDJdb, with one amino acid substitution in CDR3 permitted. Reprocessed by TCRdb, the reads give a single entry per CDR3 protein sequence, without DNA. The V and J calls were determined by TCRdb, not by the authors. The data table for this sample lists 550,000 or so distinct CDR3 sequences. The ten largest clones add up to 3% to 4.5% of the sample.

The chain is encoded by TRBV6-5 joined to TRBJ2-7. The TCR sequence derives from a man aged 18-30 years in good health. Donor details come from another sample of the same person, matched by shared clones. The sample comprised blood T cells: a sorted CD56 or NKG2C T cell subset, CD4+ or CD8+ T cells, or bulk PBMC T cells (not recorded which). For the CDR3, the sequence is CASSRTSYEQYF.